A selection of T cell receptor beta chains follows, all from one sample in a study of blood T cell repertoires in COVID-19. Measured with immunoSEQ multiplex PCR; TCRdb has only the in-frame clones, and not every one. The table includes some 290,000 clones, around nine tenths detected once. The sample comprised PBMCs or T cells enriched from blood (not recorded which). The receptors were gathered from a woman in her twenties or thirties who had been exposed to COVID-19. Both conserved end residues are part of each CDR3. A D gene is named only where the DNA matches it firmly. Only part of the rows carry a size: once, few, many, or a class if the clone is expanded.

CASSQAQGVTEAFF | TGTGCCAGCAGCCAAGCACAGGGTGTCACTGAAGCTTTCTTT | 14 | TRBJ1-1 | TRBV3-1/TRBV3-2 | - | -
CASSLAWGDTGELFF | TGTGCCAGCAGCTTGGCTTGGGGCGACACCGGGGAGCTGTTTTTT | 15 | TRBJ2-2 | TRBV5-4 | - | -
CASSLEGRGPDSNQPQHF | TGTGCCAGCAGCTTGGAGGGCAGGGGGCCCGATAGCAATCAGCCCCAGCATTTT | 18 | TRBJ1-5 | TRBV5-6 | TRBD1 | -
CASSTERADSPLHF | TGTGCCAGTAGTACGGAGAGGGCCGATTCACCCCTCCACTTT | 14 | TRBJ1-6 | TRBV19 | - | -
CSASDYKGADTEAFF | TGCAGTGCTAGTGATTATAAGGGGGCGGACACTGAAGCTTTCTTT | 15 | TRBJ1-1 | TRBV20-1 | TRBD1 | -
CASSLDYVNRHGASNTEAFF | TGTGCCAGCAGCTTAGATTATGTCAATCGACATGGGGCCTCGAACACTGAAGCTTTCTTT | 20 | TRBJ1-1 | TRBV7-6 | - | once
CASRERIQGNYGYTF | TGTGCCAGCAGAGAAAGAATCCAGGGTAACTATGGCTACACCTTC | 15 | TRBJ1-2 | TRBV3-1/TRBV3-2 | - | -
CASSLPGGETQYF | TGCGCCAGCAGCTTGCCAGGGGGAGAGACCCAGTACTTC | 13 | TRBJ2-5 | TRBV5-1 | TRBD1 | -
CASSLELASTDTQYF | TGCGCCAGCAGCTTGGAACTAGCGAGCACAGATACGCAGTATTTT | 15 | TRBJ2-3 | TRBV5-1 | TRBD2 | few
CASSPAASGGQETQYF | TGTGCCAGCAGCCCCGCGGCTAGCGGGGGGCAAGAGACCCAGTACTTC | 16 | TRBJ2-5 | TRBV9 | TRBD2 | -
CASSGGLAGPRDEQFF | TGTGCCAGCAGCGGAGGACTAGCGGGCCCTCGGGATGAGCAGTTCTTC | 16 | TRBJ2-1 | TRBV5-4 | TRBD2 | -
CASSTRTASTDTQYF | TGTGCCAGCAGTACCCGGACTGCCTCCACAGATACGCAGTATTTT | 15 | TRBJ2-3 | TRBV28 | - | -
CASTSTTGTGYTF | TGTGCCAGCACCTCTACGACAGGGACGGGCTACACCTTC | 13 | TRBJ1-2 | TRBV6-5 | TRBD1 | -
CSASLGASQPQHF | TGCAGTGCTAGTCTGGGGGCGAGTCAGCCCCAGCATTTT | 13 | TRBJ1-5 | TRBV20-1 | - | -
CSVGGPTGDNYNEQFF | TGCAGCGTGGGGGGCCCGACAGGGGACAACTACAATGAGCAGTTCTTC | 16 | TRBJ2-1 | TRBV29-1 | TRBD1 | -
CASSLSGESYEQYF | TGTGCCAGCAGTTTATCTGGGGAGAGCTACGAGCAGTACTTC | 14 | TRBJ2-7 | TRBV27 | - | -
CASSQDPGGLEEQYF | TGTGCCAGCAGCCAAGATCCGGGGGGCCTGGAAGAGCAGTACTTC | 15 | TRBJ2-7 | TRBV3-1/TRBV3-2 | - | once
CSARGGGYTF | TGCAGTGCTAGGGGGGGTGGCTACACCTTC | 10 | TRBJ1-2 | TRBV20-1 | - | -
CASSVGIAGMGNEQFF | TGTGCCAGCAGCGTAGGAATAGCGGGGATGGGCAATGAGCAGTTCTTC | 16 | TRBJ2-1 | TRBV9 | TRBD2 | -
CASSPPGTAYNSPLHF | TGTGCCAGCTCACCACCCGGGACAGCCTATAATTCACCCCTCCACTTT | 16 | TRBJ1-6 | TRBV18 | TRBD1 | -
CASSLVQFQETQYF | TGCGCCAGCAGCTTGGTGCAGTTCCAAGAGACCCAGTACTTC | 14 | TRBJ2-5 | TRBV5-1 | - | -
CASSSPGGGDTQYF | TGCGCCAGCAGCTCCCCTGGGGGCGGGGATACGCAGTATTTT | 14 | TRBJ2-3 | TRBV5-1 | - | -
CATSRGDGGLHF | TGTGCCACCAGCAGGGGGGATGGGGGGCTCCACTTT | 12 | TRBJ1-6 | TRBV15 | - | -